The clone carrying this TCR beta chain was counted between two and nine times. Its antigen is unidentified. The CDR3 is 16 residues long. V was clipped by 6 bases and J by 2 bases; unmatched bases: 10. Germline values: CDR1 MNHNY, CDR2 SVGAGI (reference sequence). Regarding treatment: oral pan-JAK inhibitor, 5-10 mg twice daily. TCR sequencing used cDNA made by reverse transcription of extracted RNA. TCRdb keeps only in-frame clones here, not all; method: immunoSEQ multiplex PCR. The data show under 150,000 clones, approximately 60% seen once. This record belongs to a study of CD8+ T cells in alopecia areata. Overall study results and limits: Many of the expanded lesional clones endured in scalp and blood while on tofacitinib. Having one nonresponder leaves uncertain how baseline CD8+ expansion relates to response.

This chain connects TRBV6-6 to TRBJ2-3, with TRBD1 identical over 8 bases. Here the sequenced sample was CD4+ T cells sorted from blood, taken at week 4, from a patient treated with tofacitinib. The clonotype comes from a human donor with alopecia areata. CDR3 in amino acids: CASSFSTGEITDTQYF. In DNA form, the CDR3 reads TGTGCCAGCAGCTTTTCGACAGGGGAGATCACAGATACGCAGTATTTT.